Listed here are 28 T cell receptor beta chains from one sample, sequenced in a study of blood T cell repertoires in COVID-19. Here immunoSEQ multiplex PCR was the method, and the copy in TCRdb shows in-frame clones only, minus some. The sample yields 16,000 or so clones, approximately 86% seen once. Material for sequencing was peripheral blood. Receptor source: a human donor in a cohort sampled during active COVID-19.

V and J are TRBV18 and TRBJ2-1; no clear D gene. V dropped 8 bases and J dropped 0 bases, with 17 bases sitting between them. There are 16 residues in the CDR3. Looked up from germline, CDR1 is KGHSH and CDR2 is LQKENI. CDR3 residues: CASTTTVMSSYNEQFF. The DNA of the CDR3 is TGTGCCAGCACCACCACGGTCATGAGCTCCTACAATGAGCAGTTCTTC.

The CDR3 reads CASSLGTGGYGYTF. The DNA for the CDR3 is TGCGCCAGCAGCTTGGGGACAGGGGGCTATGGCTACACCTTC. The chain employs TRBV5-1 and TRBJ1-2, with 10 bases matching TRBD1. Germline values: CDR1 SGHRS, CDR2 YFSETQ. The length of the CDR3 is 14 residues. Trimming took 0 bases from V and 4 from J; bases not matched to a gene: 0.

CDR3 in amino acids: CATSPRQGIVRNTEAFF. The CDR3 nucleotides read TGTGCCACCAGCCCACGACAGGGGATCGTAAGAAACACTGAAGCTTTCTTT. V and J are TRBV15 and TRBJ1-1; 8 bases match TRBD1. Trimming cost V 5 bases and J 2 bases; bases outside gene matches: 13. Looked up from germline, CDR1 is LNHNV and CDR2 is YYDKDF (reference sequence). This CDR3 comprises 17 residues.

The CDR3, as DNA: TGTGCCAGCAGCGTAGCCAGCCCCAGGGGCGGCTACACCTTC. As protein: CASSVASPRGGYTF. The chain carries TRBV9 and TRBJ1-2; a possible D gene is TRBD1 (6 bases). The CDR3 is made up of 14 amino acids. Germline V gene sequence: CDR1 SGDLS, CDR2 YYNGEE. Trimming took off 0 bases at V and 8 bases at J, with 14 bases between the two ends.

This sequence joins TRBV7-3 and TRBJ1-1; perhaps TRBD1 as D (5 bases). The CDR3 covers 14 residues. V was cut by 2 bases and J by 4 bases, with 11 bases left in between. Germline CDR1 and CDR2: SGHTA and FQGTGA. The CDR3 reads CASSLYGAATEAFF. CDR3 sequence (DNA): TGTGCCAGCAGCTTATATGGGGCAGCCACTGAAGCTTTCTTT.

V is TRBV7-3 and J is TRBJ2-4; D not certain. The CDR3 consists of 13 residues. V was cut by 7 bases and J by 0 bases, with 7 bases left in between. Germline assignment: CDR1 SGHTA and CDR2 FQGTGA. Here the CDR3 reads CASTTLAKNIQYF. The CDR3 coding sequence is TGTGCCAGCACGACTCTAGCCAAAAACATTCAGTACTTC.

The chain joins TRBV15 to TRBJ2-6, with D perhaps TRBD1 (5 bases). This CDR3 is 16 amino acids long. Germline V gives CDR1 LNHNV, CDR2 YYDKDF (reference sequence). V was pared by 5 bases and J by 0 bases, with 11 bases between. CDR3 sequence (DNA): TGTGCCACCAGCTCCAAAAGGGGCTCTGGGGCCAACGTCCTGACTTTC. Encoded protein: CATSSKRGSGANVLTF.

The CDR3 bases are TGTGCCAGCAGTTTATCGGGAGGGACAGGGGATACCCTCTATGGCTACACCTTC. Protein: CASSLSGGTGDTLYGYTF. This sequence joins TRBV27 and TRBJ1-2; 10 bases fit TRBD1. The CDR3 spans 18 residues. The V segment lost 0 bases and the J segment 4 bases; nucleotides outside the gene matches: 11. Germline V gene lookup returns CDR1 MNHEY and CDR2 SMNVEV (reference sequence).

V usage is TRBV10-3 and J usage is TRBJ1-5; 8 positions agree with TRBD1. Germline CDR1 and CDR2: ENHRY and SYGVKD. CDR3 length: 14 amino acids. The J segment lost 6 bases and the V segment lost 7 bases, leaving 8 bases of the junction unmatched. DNA for the CDR3: TGTGCCATCAAGGACAGGGAGGGCGGTCAGCCCCAGCATTTT. Its protein product is CAIKDREGGQPQHF.

The V gene is TRBV5-1, the J gene TRBJ2-5; perhaps TRBD2 as D (5 bases). The CDR3 extends over 14 amino acids. Trimming removed 0 bases at V and 5 bases at J, with 11 bases between. Germline CDR1 is SGHRS and CDR2 is YFSETQ. The CDR3 is CASSLEAGPETQYF. CDR3 coding DNA: TGCGCCAGCAGCTTGGAGGCGGGTCCGGAGACCCAGTACTTC.

This clone was seen only once. This chain connects TRBV25-1 to TRBJ1-1; D perhaps matches TRBD1 (6 bases). The V and J ends lost 6 bases and 7 bases respectively, with 9 bases between them. The CDR3 totals 11 residues. Germline CDR1 is MGHDK and CDR2 is SYGVNS. In DNA, the CDR3 is TGTGCCAGCAGGGGGGCTGGTGAAGCTTTCTTT. It specifies CASRGAGEAFF.

The chain combines TRBV6-1 with TRBJ2-5; the D gene is possibly TRBD2 (6 bases). Trimming pared 2 bases from V and 5 bases from J, leaving 9 bases between. The CDR3 length is 13 residues. CDR1 MNHNS and CDR2 SASEGT come from the germline V gene. CDR3 loop: CASSELASETQYF. CDR3 DNA sequence: TGTGCCAGCAGTGAACTAGCGTCGGAGACCCAGTACTTC.

J is TRBJ2-7 and V is TRBV18; tentative D call: TRBD1 (6 bases). Germline CDR1 KGHSH, CDR2 LQKENI. V was cut by 3 bases and J by 5 bases, with 17 bases left in between. This CDR3 region has 15 residues. The DNA of the CDR3 is TGTGCCAGCTCACCGCGGCCGACCGGACAGCACGAGCAGTACTTC. Its protein is CASSPRPTGQHEQYF.

The chain combines TRBV6-5 with TRBJ2-6, with a tentative D call TRBD2 (5 bases). The V gene's germline CDR1 is MNHEY and CDR2 SVGAGI. The CDR3 covers 14 residues. With 2 bases removed from V and 3 bases from J, the gap between germline ends came to 5 bases. The CDR3 reads CASSYTSGANVLTF. The CDR3 DNA is TGTGCCAGCAGTTACACTAGTGGGGCCAACGTCCTGACTTTC.

This clone is a singleton in its sample. The chain is built from TRBV6-2 or TRBV6-3 and TRBJ2-3; 13 nucleotides agree with TRBD2. The CDR3 runs 17 residues. CDR1 is MNHEY, CDR2 SVGEGT, per germline. V shed 5 bases and J 5 bases; nucleotides not matched to a gene: 10. The CDR3, as DNA: TGTGCCAGCAGTCCCCGACTAGCGGGGGGAGGGCGAGATACGCAGTATTTT. It translates to CASSPRLAGGGRDTQYF.

V usage is TRBV18 and J usage is TRBJ2-5, with a possible D match to TRBD2 (5 bases). CDR3 length equals 14 residues. V gave up 3 bases and J gave up 1 base, with 9 bases separating them. Germline V lookup: CDR1 KGHSH, CDR2 LQKENI. The DNA of the CDR3 is TGTGCCAGCTCACCGACGGGGTTCCAAGAGACCCAGTACTTC. This gives the protein CASSPTGFQETQYF.

The rearrangement uses TRBV6-2 or TRBV6-3 and TRBJ2-7; D gene unclear. V was pared by 4 bases and J by 7 bases, with 8 bases between. CDR3 length: 11 amino acids. Germline assignment: CDR1 MNHEY and CDR2 SVGEGT. CDR3 bases: TGTGCCAGCAGTTCCACCGCGGAGCAGTACTTC. It specifies CASSSTAEQYF.

V and J are TRBV4-3 and TRBJ2-7, with D perhaps matching TRBD2 (5 bases). CDR3 length: 15 amino acids. With 2 bases removed from V and 3 bases from J, the gap between germline ends came to 14 bases. Germline V lookup: CDR1 LGHNA, CDR2 YSLEER. CDR3 in amino acids: CASSQTGMLVYEQYF. The DNA for the CDR3 is TGCGCCAGCAGCCAAACCGGGATGCTAGTCTACGAGCAGTACTTC.

This clone appeared a few times. V is TRBV11-3 and J is TRBJ1-3, with 7 nucleotides matching TRBD1. The J segment lost 6 bases and the V segment lost 10 bases, leaving 15 bases of the junction unmatched. CDR3 size: 15 residues. Germline V lookup: CDR1 SGHNT, CDR2 YENEEA. DNA for the CDR3: TGTGCCAAGCAAGGACAGGCCCCCTTCGAAAACACCATATATTTT. Translation: CAKQGQAPFENTIYF. Full variable domain (remainder filled in from reference TRBV11-3 and TRBJ1-3): EAGVVQSPRYKIIEKKQPVAFWCNPISGHNTLYWYLQNLGQGPELLIRYENEEAVDDSQLPKDRFSAERLKGVDSTLKIQPAELGDSAVYLCAKQGQAPFENTIYFGEGSWLTVV.

This chain connects TRBV7-6 to TRBJ1-2, with D hard to call. The CDR3 has 12 amino acids. Germline CDR1 is SGHVS and CDR2 is FNYEAQ. V lost 4 bases to trimming and J lost 3 bases, with 6 bases between them. CDR3 protein: CASSSGDYGYTF. CDR3 nucleotides: TGTGCCAGCAGCTCCGGTGACTATGGCTACACCTTC.

The rearrangement joins TRBV7-3 to TRBJ2-1; D not resolved. V gave up 8 bases and J gave up 6 bases, with 11 bases separating them. The germline V gene has CDR1 SGHTA and CDR2 FQGTGA. This CDR3 contains 12 residues. The CDR3 region is CASGVLRNEQFF. The CDR3 DNA reads TGTGCCAGCGGAGTTCTGCGCAATGAGCAGTTCTTC.

The V gene is TRBV18, the J gene TRBJ1-1; D is possibly TRBD1 (6 bases). In germline, CDR1 is KGHSH, CDR2 LQKENI. Trimming removed 3 bases from V and 0 bases from J, with 14 bases in between. The CDR3 extends over 16 amino acids. CDR3 DNA: TGTGCCAGCTCACCTGGGACACCTTTAATGAACACTGAAGCTTTCTTT. Translating it yields CASSPGTPLMNTEAFF.

The chain links TRBV29-1 to TRBJ2-3; D is perhaps TRBD1 (6 bases). This CDR3 has 15 amino acids. Trimming removed 3 bases from V and 7 bases from J, with 20 bases in between. CDR1 and CDR2 (germline): SQVTM, ANQGSEA. The CDR3 DNA follows: TGCAGCGTTGACCGGGCGGACAGAGCTAGCAATACGCAGTATTTT. Translated, it gives CSVDRADRASNTQYF.

The chain is built from TRBV7-2 and TRBJ1-1; the D gene is possibly TRBD1 (5 bases). V shed 5 bases and J shed 2 bases, with 21 bases lying between them. The germline gives CDR1 SGHTA, CDR2 FQGNSA. The CDR3 extends over 17 amino acids. The CDR3 region has the DNA TGTGCCAGCAGCCGCTCTCCCCGTACAGGTTCCAACACTGAAGCTTTCTTT. This sequence encodes CASSRSPRTGSNTEAFF.

The rearrangement uses TRBV7-9 and TRBJ2-5, with 11 positions matching TRBD2. The CDR3 spans 15 residues. Germline CDR1 is SEHNR and CDR2 is FQNEAQ (reference sequence). Trimming removed 6 bases from V and 2 bases from J; junction bases left unmatched: 5. The CDR3 reads CASSRLAGGQETQYF. For the CDR3, the DNA is TGTGCCAGCAGTCGCCTAGCGGGGGGTCAAGAGACCCAGTACTTC.

The chain joins TRBV15 to TRBJ1-5; TRBD1 matches at 9 bases. Germline CDR1 LNHNV, CDR2 YYDKDF (reference sequence). With V trimmed by 1 base and J by 3 bases, 4 bases remained unmatched. The length of the CDR3 is 16 residues. The CDR3, as DNA: TGTGCCACCAGCAGAGGAGGGGACAGGGCCAATCAGCCCCAGCATTTT. As protein: CATSRGGDRANQPQHF.

This chain uses TRBV4-1 with TRBJ2-5, with D maybe TRBD2 (5 bases). CDR1 MGHRA and CDR2 YSYEKL come from the germline V gene. CDR3 length: 15 amino acids. V was trimmed by 0 bases and J by 4 bases, leaving 12 bases between them. The CDR3 coding sequence is TGCGCCAGCAGCCAAGATCCCCTTAGCGTAGAGACCCAGTACTTC. Translating it yields CASSQDPLSVETQYF.

The V call is TRBV24-1, the J call TRBJ2-7, with TRBD1 as a possible D gene (7 bases). The CDR3 is 13 amino acids. V dropped 8 bases and J dropped 5 bases, with 15 bases sitting between them. In germline, CDR1 is KGHDR, CDR2 SFDVKD. CDR3 loop: CATMEGARDEQYF. CDR3 DNA: TGTGCCACCATGGAGGGGGCGCGGGACGAGCAGTACTTC.